This T cell receptor (beta chain) was captured by sequencing in a study of T cell responses to AZD1222 COVID-19 vaccine. Doses given second, at about 4 or about 12 weeks, were pooled. Study-wide points: The peak T cell response came first, and repertoires were sampled only after it.

TCRdb keeps only in-frame clones here, not all; method: immunoSEQ multiplex PCR. The top ten hold approximately 5.4% of the sample, which has 130,000 to 150,000 clones, about 86% seen once. Concerning this clone itself: Its antigen is currently unknown.

This receptor was taken from an adult who received the AZD1222 COVID-19 vaccine. Sequenced here: peripheral blood, sampled 28 days after the second AZD1222 dose.

The CDR3, as DNA: TGTGCCACCAACTGGGACAGGGGGTCCGGGGAGCTGTTTTTT. Translating gives CATNWDRGSGELFF. The chain links TRBV15 to TRBJ2-2; 11 bases match TRBD1. Germline trimming cut 7 bases from V and 6 bases from J; bases unmatched to any gene: 4. Looked up from germline, CDR1 is LNHNV and CDR2 is YYDKDF (reference sequence). This CDR3 comprises 14 residues. The full variable domain, in which reference TRBV15 and TRBJ2-2 provide the parts outside the CDR3, is DAMVIQNPRYQVTQFGKPVTLSCSQTLNHNVMYWYQQKSSQAPKLLFHYYDKDFNNEADTPDNFQSRRPNTSFCFLDIRSPGLGDTAMYLCATNWDRGSGELFFGEGSRLTVL.